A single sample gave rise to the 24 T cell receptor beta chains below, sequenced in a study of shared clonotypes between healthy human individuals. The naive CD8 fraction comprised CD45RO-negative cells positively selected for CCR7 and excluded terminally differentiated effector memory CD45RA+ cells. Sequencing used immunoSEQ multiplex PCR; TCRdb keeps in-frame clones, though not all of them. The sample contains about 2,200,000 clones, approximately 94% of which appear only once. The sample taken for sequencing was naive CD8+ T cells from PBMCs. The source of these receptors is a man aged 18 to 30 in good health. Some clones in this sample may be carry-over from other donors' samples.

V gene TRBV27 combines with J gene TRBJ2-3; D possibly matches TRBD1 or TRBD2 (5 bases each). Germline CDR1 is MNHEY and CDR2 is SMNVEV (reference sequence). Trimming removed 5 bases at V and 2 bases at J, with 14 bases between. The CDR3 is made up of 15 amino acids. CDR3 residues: CASSPPGPTTDTQYF. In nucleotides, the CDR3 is TGTGCCAGCAGTCCCCCGGGACCAACCACAGATACGCAGTATTTT.

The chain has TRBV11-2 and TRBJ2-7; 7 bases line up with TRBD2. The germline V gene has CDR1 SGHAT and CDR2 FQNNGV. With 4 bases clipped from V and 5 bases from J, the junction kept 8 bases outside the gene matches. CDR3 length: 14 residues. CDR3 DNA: TGTGCCAGCAGCTCGAGCGGGAATCGTAACGAGCAGTACTTC. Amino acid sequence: CASSSSGNRNEQYF.

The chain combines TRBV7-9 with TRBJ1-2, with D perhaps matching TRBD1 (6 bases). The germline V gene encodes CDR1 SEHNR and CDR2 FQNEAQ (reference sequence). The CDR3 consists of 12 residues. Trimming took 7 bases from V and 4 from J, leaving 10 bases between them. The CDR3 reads CASTPGAYGYTF. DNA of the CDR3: TGTGCCAGCACGCCAGGGGCCTATGGCTACACCTTC.

CDR3 bases: TGTGCCATCAGTGAGGCGTGGGGACAGCGGGAAAACTACGAGCAGTACTTC. Its translation is CAISEAWGQRENYEQYF. V gene TRBV10-3 combines with J gene TRBJ2-7, with D perhaps matching TRBD1 or TRBD2 (7 bases each). The germline V and J ends were trimmed by 2 bases and 3 bases, with 20 bases remaining between them. Germline-derived CDR1 and CDR2 are ENHRY and SYGVKD. The CDR3 extends over 17 amino acids.

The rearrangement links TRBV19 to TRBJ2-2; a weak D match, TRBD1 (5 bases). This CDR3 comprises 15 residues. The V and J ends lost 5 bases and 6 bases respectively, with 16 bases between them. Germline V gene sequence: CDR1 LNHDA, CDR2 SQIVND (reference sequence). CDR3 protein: CASSGRAMSAGELFF. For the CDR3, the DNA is TGTGCCAGTAGTGGCAGGGCGATGTCCGCCGGGGAGCTGTTTTTT.

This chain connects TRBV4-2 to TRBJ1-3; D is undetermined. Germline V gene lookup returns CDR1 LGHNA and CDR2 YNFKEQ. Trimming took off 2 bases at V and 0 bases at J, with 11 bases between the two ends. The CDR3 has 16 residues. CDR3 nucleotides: TGTGCCAGCAGCCAATCCACTCTTGCCTCTGGAAACACCATATATTTT. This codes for CASSQSTLASGNTIYF.

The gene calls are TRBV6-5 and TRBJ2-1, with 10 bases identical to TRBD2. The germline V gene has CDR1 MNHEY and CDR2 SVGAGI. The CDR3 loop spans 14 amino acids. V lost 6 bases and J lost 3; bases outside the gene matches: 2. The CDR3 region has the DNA TGTGCCAGCAGATGGACTAGCGGCTACAATGAGCAGTTCTTC. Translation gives CASRWTSGYNEQFF.

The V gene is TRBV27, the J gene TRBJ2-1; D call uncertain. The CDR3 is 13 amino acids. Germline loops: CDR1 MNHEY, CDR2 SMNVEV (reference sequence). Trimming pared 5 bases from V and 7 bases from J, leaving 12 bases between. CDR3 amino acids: CASSHPIVNEQFF. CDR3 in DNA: TGTGCCAGCAGTCACCCAATTGTGAATGAGCAGTTCTTC.

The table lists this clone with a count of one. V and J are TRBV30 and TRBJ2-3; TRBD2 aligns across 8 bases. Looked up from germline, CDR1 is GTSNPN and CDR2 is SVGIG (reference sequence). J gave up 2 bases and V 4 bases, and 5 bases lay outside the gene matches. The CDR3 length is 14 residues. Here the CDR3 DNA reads TGTGCCTGGACCATAGCGGGACCCACAGATACGCAGTATTTT. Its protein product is CAWTIAGPTDTQYF.

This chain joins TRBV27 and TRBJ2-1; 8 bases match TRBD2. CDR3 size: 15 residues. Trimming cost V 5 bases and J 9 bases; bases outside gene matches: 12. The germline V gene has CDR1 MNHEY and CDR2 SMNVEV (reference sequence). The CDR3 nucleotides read TGTGCCAGCAGTCTCCTGGGACTAGTAGGAGGTGAGCAGTTCTTC. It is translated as CASSLLGLVGGEQFF.

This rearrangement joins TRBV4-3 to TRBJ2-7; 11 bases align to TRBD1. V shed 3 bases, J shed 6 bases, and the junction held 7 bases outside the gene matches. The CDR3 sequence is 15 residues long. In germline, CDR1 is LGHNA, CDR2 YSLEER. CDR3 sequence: CASSQLTGTGGEQYF. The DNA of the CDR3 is TGCGCCAGCAGCCAGTTAACCGGGACAGGGGGCGAGCAGTACTTC.

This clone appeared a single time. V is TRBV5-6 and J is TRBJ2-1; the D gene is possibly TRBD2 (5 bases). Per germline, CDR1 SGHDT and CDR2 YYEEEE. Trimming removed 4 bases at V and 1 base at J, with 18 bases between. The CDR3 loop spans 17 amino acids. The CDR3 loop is CASSERWASPSYNEQFF. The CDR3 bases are TGTGCCAGCAGCGAACGGTGGGCTAGCCCGTCCTACAATGAGCAGTTCTTC.

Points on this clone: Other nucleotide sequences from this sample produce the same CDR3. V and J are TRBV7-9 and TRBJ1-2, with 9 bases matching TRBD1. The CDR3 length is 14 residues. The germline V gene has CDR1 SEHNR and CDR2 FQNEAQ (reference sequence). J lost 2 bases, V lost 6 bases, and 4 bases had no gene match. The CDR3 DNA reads TGTGCCAGCAGTTTGGGACAGGGAAACTATGGCTACACCTTC. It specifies CASSLGQGNYGYTF.

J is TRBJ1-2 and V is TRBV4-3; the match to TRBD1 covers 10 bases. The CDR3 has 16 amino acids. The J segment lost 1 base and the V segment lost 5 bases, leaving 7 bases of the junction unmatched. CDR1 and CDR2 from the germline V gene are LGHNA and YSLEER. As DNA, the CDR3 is TGCGCCAGCAGCGCCGGGACAGGGGCTGTTAACTATGGCTACACCTTC. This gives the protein CASSAGTGAVNYGYTF.

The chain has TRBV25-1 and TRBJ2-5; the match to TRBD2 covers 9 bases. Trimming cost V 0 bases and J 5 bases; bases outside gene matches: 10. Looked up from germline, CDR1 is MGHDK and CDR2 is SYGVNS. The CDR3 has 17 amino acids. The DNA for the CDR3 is TGTGCCAGCAGTGAATATGGTAGCGGGAGCATGAGGGAGACCCAGTACTTC. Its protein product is CASSEYGSGSMRETQYF.

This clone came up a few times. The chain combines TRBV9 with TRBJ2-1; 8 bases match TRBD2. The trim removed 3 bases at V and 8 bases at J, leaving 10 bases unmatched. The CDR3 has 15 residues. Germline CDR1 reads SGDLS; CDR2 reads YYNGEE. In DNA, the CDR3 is TGTGCCAGCAGCGCCGTAGCGGGAACATTCCATGAGCAGTTCTTC. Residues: CASSAVAGTFHEQFF.

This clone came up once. The CDR3 nucleotides read TGTGCCACCAGCAGAGAGGTCGCGGACCTGAACACTGAAGCTTTCTTT. As protein: CATSREVADLNTEAFF. The V gene is TRBV15, the J gene TRBJ1-1; unclear D gene. This CDR3 contains 16 residues. The germline CDR1 and CDR2 sequences are LNHNV and YYDKDF (reference sequence). V was cut by 0 bases and J by 0 bases, with 11 bases left in between.

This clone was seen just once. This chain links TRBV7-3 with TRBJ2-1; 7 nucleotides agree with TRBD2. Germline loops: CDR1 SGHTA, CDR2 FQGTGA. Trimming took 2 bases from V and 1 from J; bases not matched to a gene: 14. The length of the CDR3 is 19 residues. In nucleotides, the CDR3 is TGTGCCAGCAGCTTATACCAGCGGGACGTCCGTGGGTCCTACAATGAGCAGTTCTTC. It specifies CASSLYQRDVRGSYNEQFF.

CDR3 in amino acids: CASSGGGRISNQPQHF. Written as DNA, the CDR3 is TGTGCCAGCAGTGGGGGGGGGCGGATTAGCAATCAGCCCCAGCATTTT. V gene TRBV28 combines with J gene TRBJ1-5; tentative D call: TRBD1 (6 bases). V was pared by 5 bases and J by 0 bases, with 14 bases between. CDR1 is MDHEN, CDR2 SYDVKM, per germline. CDR3 length: 16 residues.

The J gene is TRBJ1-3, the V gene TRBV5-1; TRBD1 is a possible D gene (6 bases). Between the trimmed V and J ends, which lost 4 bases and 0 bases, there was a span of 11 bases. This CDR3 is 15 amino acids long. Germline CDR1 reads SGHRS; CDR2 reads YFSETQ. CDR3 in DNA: TGCGCCAGCAGCCAAGACAGGAGCTCTGGAAACACCATATATTTT. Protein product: CASSQDRSSGNTIYF.

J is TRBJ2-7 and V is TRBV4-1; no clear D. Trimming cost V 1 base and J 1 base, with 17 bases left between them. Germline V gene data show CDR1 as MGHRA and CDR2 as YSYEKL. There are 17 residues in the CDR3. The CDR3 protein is CASSQGRSGPYSYEQYF. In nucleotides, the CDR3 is TGCGCCAGCAGCCAAGGTCGTTCCGGGCCCTATTCCTACGAGCAGTACTTC.

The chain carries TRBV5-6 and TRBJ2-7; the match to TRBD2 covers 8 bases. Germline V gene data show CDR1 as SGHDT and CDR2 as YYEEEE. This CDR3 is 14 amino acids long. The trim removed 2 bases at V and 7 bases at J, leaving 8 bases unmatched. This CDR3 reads CASSFSGGRDEQYF. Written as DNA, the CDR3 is TGTGCCAGCAGCTTTTCGGGAGGGCGGGATGAGCAGTACTTC.

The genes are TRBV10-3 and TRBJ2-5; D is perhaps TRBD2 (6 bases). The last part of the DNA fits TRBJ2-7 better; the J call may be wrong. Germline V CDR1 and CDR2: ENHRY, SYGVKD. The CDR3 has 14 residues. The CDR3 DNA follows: TGTGCCATCAGTGAAACTGGAGGGGCCTACGAGCAGTACTTC. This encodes CAISETGGAYEQYF.

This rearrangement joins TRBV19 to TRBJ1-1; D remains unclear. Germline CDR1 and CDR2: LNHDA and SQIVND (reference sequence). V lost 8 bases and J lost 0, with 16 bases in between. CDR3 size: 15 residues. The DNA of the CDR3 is TGTGCCAGTGATGGAGCAGGACGAATGAACACTGAAGCTTTCTTT. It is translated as CASDGAGRMNTEAFF.